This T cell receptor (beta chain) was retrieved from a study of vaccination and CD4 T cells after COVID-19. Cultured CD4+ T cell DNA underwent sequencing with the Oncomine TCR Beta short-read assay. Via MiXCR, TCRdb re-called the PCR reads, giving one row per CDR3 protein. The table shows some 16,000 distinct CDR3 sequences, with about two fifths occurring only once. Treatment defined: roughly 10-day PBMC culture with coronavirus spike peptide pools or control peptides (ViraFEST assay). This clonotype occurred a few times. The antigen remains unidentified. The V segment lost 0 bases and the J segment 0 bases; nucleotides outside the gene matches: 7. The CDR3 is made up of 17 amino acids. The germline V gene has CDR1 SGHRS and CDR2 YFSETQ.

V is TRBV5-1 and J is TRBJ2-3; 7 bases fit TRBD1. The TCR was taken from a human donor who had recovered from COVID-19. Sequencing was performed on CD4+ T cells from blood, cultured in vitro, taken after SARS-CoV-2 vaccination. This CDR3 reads CASSLGPTGSSTDTQYF. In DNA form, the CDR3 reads TGCGCCAGCAGCTTGGGCCCGACAGGGTCTAGCACAGATACGCAGTATTTT.